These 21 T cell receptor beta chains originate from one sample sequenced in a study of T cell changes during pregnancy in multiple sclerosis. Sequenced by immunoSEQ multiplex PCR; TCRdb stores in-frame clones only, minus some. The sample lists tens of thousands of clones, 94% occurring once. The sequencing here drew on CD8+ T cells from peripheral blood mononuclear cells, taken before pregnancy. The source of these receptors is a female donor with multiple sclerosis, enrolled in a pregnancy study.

The CDR3 loop is CASSLLGTVYEQYF. The DNA for the CDR3 is TGTGCCAGCAGTTTATTAGGGACAGTCTACGAGCAGTACTTC. The chain carries TRBV27 and TRBJ2-7, with TRBD1 matching 7 bases. Germline V gene data show CDR1 as MNHEY and CDR2 as SMNVEV (reference sequence). This CDR3 has 14 residues. Germline trimming cut 1 base from V and 3 bases from J; bases unmatched to any gene: 3.

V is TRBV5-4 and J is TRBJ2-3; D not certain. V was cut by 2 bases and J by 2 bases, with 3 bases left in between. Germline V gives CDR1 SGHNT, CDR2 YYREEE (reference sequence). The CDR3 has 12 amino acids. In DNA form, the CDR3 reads TGTGCCAGCAGCTTCCTCACAGATACGCAGTATTTT. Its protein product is CASSFLTDTQYF.

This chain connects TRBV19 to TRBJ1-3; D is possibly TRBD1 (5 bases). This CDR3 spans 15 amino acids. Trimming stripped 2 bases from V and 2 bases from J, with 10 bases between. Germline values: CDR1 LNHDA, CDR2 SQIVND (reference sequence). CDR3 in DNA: TGTGCCAGTAGTATACAGGGTACGGCTGGAAACACCATATATTTT. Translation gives CASSIQGTAGNTIYF. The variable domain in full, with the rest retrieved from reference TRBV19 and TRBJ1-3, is DGGITQSPKYLFRKEGQNVTLSCEQNLNHDAMYWYRQDPGQGLRLIYYSQIVNDFQKGDIAEGYSVSREKKESFPLTVTSAQKNPTAFYLCASSIQGTAGNTIYFGEGSWLTVV.

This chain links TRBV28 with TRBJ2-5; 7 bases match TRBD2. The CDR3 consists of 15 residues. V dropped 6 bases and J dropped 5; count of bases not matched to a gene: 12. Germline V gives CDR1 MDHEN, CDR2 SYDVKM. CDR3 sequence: CASSPPGSGIETQYF. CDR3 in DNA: TGTGCCAGCAGCCCCCCAGGGAGCGGGATTGAGACCCAGTACTTC.

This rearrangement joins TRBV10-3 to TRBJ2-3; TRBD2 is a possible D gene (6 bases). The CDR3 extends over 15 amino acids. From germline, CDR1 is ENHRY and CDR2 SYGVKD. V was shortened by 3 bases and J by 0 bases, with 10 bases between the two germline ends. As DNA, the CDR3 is TGTGCCATCAGTGAATCAGCGGGTAGCACAGATACGCAGTATTTT. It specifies CAISESAGSTDTQYF.

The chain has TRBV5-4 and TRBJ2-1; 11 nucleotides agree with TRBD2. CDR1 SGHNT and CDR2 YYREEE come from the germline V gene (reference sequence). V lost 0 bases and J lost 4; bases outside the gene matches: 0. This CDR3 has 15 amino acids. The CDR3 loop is CASSLGTSGYNEQFF. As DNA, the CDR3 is TGTGCCAGCAGCTTGGGGACTAGCGGGTACAATGAGCAGTTCTTC.

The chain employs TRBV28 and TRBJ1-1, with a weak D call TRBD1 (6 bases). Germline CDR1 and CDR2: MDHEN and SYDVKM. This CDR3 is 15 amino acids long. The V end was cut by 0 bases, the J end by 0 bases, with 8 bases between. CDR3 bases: TGTGCCAGCAGTTTATGGGACAGTTTGAACACTGAAGCTTTCTTT. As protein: CASSLWDSLNTEAFF.

The DNA of the CDR3 is TGTGCCTTACAGGGAGCTCCTAACGAGCAGTACTTC. This codes for CALQGAPNEQYF. V gene TRBV30 combines with J gene TRBJ2-7, with D perhaps TRBD1 (6 bases). Germline CDR1 is GTSNPN and CDR2 is SVGIG (reference sequence). V gave up 7 bases and J gave up 5 bases, with 15 bases separating them. The CDR3 covers 12 residues.

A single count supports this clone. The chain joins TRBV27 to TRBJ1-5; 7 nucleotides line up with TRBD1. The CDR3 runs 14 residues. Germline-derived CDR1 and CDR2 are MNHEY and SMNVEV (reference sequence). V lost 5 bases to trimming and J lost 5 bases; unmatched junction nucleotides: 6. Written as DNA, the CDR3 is TGTGCCAGCAGTGTCTACAGGGGAGATCAGCCCCAGCATTTT. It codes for CASSVYRGDQPQHF.

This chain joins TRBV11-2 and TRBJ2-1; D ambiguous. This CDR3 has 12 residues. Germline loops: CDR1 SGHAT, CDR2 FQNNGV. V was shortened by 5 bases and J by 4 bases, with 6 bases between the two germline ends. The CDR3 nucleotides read TGTGCCAGCAGCCGTTTGTACAATGAGCAGTTCTTC. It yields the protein CASSRLYNEQFF.

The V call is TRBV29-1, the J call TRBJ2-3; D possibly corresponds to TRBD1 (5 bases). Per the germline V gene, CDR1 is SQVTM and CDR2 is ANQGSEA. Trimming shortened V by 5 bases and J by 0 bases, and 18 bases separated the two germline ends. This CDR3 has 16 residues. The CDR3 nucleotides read TGCAGCGTTAAAGGTTCGCTCAGGGTTAGCACAGATACGCAGTATTTT. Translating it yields CSVKGSLRVSTDTQYF.

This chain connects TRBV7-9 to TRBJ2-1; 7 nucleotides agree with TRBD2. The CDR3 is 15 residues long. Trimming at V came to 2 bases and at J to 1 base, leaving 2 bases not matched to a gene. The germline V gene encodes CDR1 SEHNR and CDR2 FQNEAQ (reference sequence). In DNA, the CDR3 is TGTGCCAGCAGCTTACTGGGGGGGTCCTACAATGAGCAGTTCTTC. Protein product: CASSLLGGSYNEQFF.

In DNA form, the CDR3 reads TGTGCCAGCAGCCCGAAAGGGACAAGGAGGCCCGGGGAGCTGTTTTTT. Protein product: CASSPKGTRRPGELFF. The rearrangement links TRBV13 to TRBJ2-2; possible D gene TRBD1, 6 bases. This CDR3 is 16 amino acids long. The germline CDR1 and CDR2 sequences are PRHDT and FYEKMQ (reference sequence). The ends were cut back, 5 bases at V and 6 bases at J, with 19 bases in the middle. The full variable domain, with the rest looked up from reference TRBV13 and TRBJ2-2, is AAGVIQSPRHLIKEKRETATLKCYPIPRHDTVYWYQQGPGQDPQFLISFYEKMQSDKGSIPDRFSAQQFSDYHSELNMSSLELGDSALYFCASSPKGTRRPGELFFGEGSRLTVL.

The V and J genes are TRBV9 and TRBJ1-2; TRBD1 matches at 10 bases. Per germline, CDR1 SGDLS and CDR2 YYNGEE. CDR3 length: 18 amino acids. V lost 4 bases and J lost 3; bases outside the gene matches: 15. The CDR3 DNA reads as TGTGCCAGCAGCCGCCGCGATGGGACAGGGGTAGGAGACTATGGCTACACCTTC. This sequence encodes CASSRRDGTGVGDYGYTF.

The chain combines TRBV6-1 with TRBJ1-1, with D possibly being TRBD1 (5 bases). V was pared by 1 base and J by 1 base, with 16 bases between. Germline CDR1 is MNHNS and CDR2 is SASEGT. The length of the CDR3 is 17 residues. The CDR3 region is CASSEGQQGIWNTEAFF. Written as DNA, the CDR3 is TGTGCCAGCAGTGAAGGGCAGCAGGGAATTTGGAACACTGAAGCTTTCTTT.

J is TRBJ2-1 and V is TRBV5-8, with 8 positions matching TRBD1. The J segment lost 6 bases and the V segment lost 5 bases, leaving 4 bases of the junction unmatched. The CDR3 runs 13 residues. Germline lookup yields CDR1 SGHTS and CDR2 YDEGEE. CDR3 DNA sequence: TGTGCCAGCAGACCCACAGGGGGCAATGAGCAGTTCTTC. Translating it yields CASRPTGGNEQFF.

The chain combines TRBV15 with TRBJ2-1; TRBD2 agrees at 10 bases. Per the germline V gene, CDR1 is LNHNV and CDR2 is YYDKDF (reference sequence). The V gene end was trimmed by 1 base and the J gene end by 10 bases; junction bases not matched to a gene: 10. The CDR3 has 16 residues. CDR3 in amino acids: CATSRGTSGYRGEQFF. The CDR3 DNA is TGTGCCACCAGCAGAGGGACTAGCGGTTACCGCGGGGAGCAGTTCTTC.

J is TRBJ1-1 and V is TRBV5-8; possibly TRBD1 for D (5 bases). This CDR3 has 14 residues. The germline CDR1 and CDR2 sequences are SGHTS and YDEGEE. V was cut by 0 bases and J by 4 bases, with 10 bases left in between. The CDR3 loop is CASSLGQGSTEAFF. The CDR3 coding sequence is TGTGCCAGCAGCTTGGGGCAGGGCTCCACTGAAGCTTTCTTT.

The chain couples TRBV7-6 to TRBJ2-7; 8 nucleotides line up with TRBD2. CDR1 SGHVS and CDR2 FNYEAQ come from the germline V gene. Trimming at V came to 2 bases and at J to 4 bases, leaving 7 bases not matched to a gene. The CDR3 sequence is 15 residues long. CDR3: CASSLFTGGGYEQYF. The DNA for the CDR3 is TGTGCCAGCAGCTTATTCACCGGGGGGGGTTACGAGCAGTACTTC.

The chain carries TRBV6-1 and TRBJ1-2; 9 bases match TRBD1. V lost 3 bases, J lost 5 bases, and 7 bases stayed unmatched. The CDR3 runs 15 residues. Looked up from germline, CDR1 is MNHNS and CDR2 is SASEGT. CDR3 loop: CASSEEATGGYGYTF. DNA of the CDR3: TGTGCCAGCAGTGAGGAGGCGACAGGGGGGTATGGCTACACCTTC.

CDR3 sequence: CASTAGNQPQHF. The CDR3 DNA reads as TGTGCCAGTACCGCAGGAAATCAGCCCCAGCATTTT. This chain joins TRBV19 and TRBJ1-5; D not certain. CDR3 length: 12 amino acids. The V gene lost 7 bases and the J gene lost 4 bases, with 8 bases spanning the gap. Germline-derived CDR1 and CDR2 are LNHDA and SQIVND (reference sequence).